Below are 30 T cell receptor beta chains sequenced from a single sample in a study of blood T cells in healthy people across ages. It was with a sample-barcoded 5' primer and a J-beta primer mix that a second PCR of roughly 7 to 12 cycles was run. TCRdb ran MiXCR on the 5' RACE reads and lists one entry per CDR3 protein. Among about 640,000 distinct CDR3 sequences, roughly 50% were seen once, and the ten largest hold over 30%. The sequencing sample was made of blood. These receptors were obtained from a man in his 60s in good health.

The chain uses TRBV14 and TRBJ1-1; no reliable D call. Germline CDR1 is SGHDN and CDR2 is FVKESK. The germline V and J ends were trimmed by 4 bases and 11 bases, with 14 bases remaining between them. This CDR3 is built from 12 residues. CDR3 DNA: TGTGCCAGCAGCCCCTGGCGGGGAAAGGCTTTCTTT. As protein: CASSPWRGKAFF. Complete variable domain (other parts from reference TRBV14 and TRBJ1-1): EAGVTQFPSHSVIEKGQTVTLRCDPISGHDNLYWYRRVMGKEIKFLLHFVKESKQDESGMPNNRFLAERTGGTYSTLKVQPAELEDSGVYFCASSPWRGKAFFGQGTRLTVV.

CDR3 loop: CASSPGLLGTQYF. DNA for the CDR3: TGTGCCAGCAGCCCGGGACTTCTAGGCACGCAGTATTTT. The chain has TRBV6-2 or TRBV6-3 and TRBJ2-3; maybe TRBD2 (6 bases). V gave up 6 bases and J gave up 9 bases, with 16 bases separating them. CDR3 length: 13 amino acids. Germline V gene data show CDR1 as MNHEY and CDR2 as SVGEGT.

This chain's CDR3 is CASRGGLASETQYF. The CDR3 nucleotides read TGTGCCAGCAGGGGGGGACTAGCGTCAGAGACCCAGTACTTC. V and J are TRBV2 and TRBJ2-4; TRBD2 matches 10 bases. With the DNA end fitting TRBJ2-5 better, the J assignment may be wrong. In germline, CDR1 is SNHLY, CDR2 FYNNEI. This CDR3 is built from 14 residues.

V and J are TRBV3-1 and TRBJ2-3; D is undetermined. The CDR3 spans 13 residues. Trimming shortened V by 7 bases and J by 4 bases, and 12 bases separated the two germline ends. CDR1 and CDR2 (germline): LGHDT, YNNKEL (reference sequence). CDR3 residues: CASKEEGADTQYF. The CDR3 nucleotides are TGTGCCAGCAAAGAGGAAGGCGCAGATACGCAGTATTTT.

This chain joins TRBV20-1 and TRBJ2-1; 12 bases are shared with TRBD2. Germline loops: CDR1 DFQATT, CDR2 SNEGSKA (reference sequence). V gave up 6 bases and J gave up 0 bases; unmatched junction bases: 18. CDR3 size: 20 residues. The CDR3 DNA reads as TGCAGTGCGCACTCGAGGCCCGGGACTAGCGGGTCGAGCTCCTACAATGAGCAGTTCTTC. This sequence encodes CSAHSRPGTSGSSSYNEQFF.

The chain is built from TRBV30 and TRBJ2-1; D call uncertain. Germline loops: CDR1 GTSNPN, CDR2 SVGIG (reference sequence). CDR3 length: 14 residues. Trimming took 2 bases from V and 0 from J, leaving 8 bases between them. In DNA form, the CDR3 reads TGTGCCTGGAGTTCCGAAAGCTCCTACAATGAGCAGTTCTTC. It is translated as CAWSSESSYNEQFF.

This clonotype was detected only a few times. V gene TRBV7-2 combines with J gene TRBJ2-3, with D perhaps matching TRBD2 (5 bases). In germline, CDR1 is SGHTA, CDR2 FQGNSA. The V gene lost 2 bases and the J gene lost 0 bases, with 9 bases spanning the gap. This CDR3 contains 15 residues. CDR3 in amino acids: CASSLPAVSTDTQYF. The CDR3 DNA is TGTGCCAGCAGCTTACCAGCGGTTAGCACAGATACGCAGTATTTT.

The CDR3 spells CASSEPRRQGRSPLHF. As DNA, the CDR3 is TGTGCCAGCAGTGAACCCCGGAGACAGGGACGTTCACCCCTCCACTTT. The chain combines TRBV6-1 with TRBJ1-6, with 7 bases matching TRBD1. V trimming: 2 bases; J trimming: 9 bases; junction bases outside the gene matches: 10. CDR1 MNHNS and CDR2 SASEGT come from the germline V gene. The CDR3 runs to 16 residues.

Of note for this clonotype: At one of its ends the junction is not consistent with the germline gene, which may arise from a read error. The rearrangement uses TRBV5-1 and TRBJ2-1; 7 bases are shared with TRBD2. Germline V gene sequence: CDR1 SGHRS, CDR2 YFSETQ. The CDR3 loop spans 15 amino acids. The chain's CDR3 is CASSLEGTTNNKQFF. As DNA, the CDR3 is TGCGCCAGCAGCTTGGAGGGGACTACTAACAATAAGCAGTTCTTC.

In this sample, this clonotype turned up a few times. The V gene is TRBV7-9, the J gene TRBJ2-5, with D unresolved. The V gene lost 5 bases and the J gene lost 1 base, with 8 bases spanning the gap. This CDR3 is 13 amino acids long. Germline V lookup: CDR1 SEHNR, CDR2 FQNEAQ (reference sequence). The CDR3: CASSVSSQETQYF. CDR3 sequence (DNA): TGTGCCAGCAGCGTAAGCAGCCAAGAGACCCAGTACTTC.

V and J are TRBV7-9 and TRBJ1-2; 7 bases map to TRBD1. Trimming at V came to 0 bases and at J to 4 bases, leaving 11 bases not matched to a gene. Germline lookup yields CDR1 SEHNR and CDR2 FQNEAQ (reference sequence). The CDR3 loop spans 17 amino acids. CDR3 in DNA: TGTGCCAGCAGCTTAGCCGGGACAGCCAACCTCGGCTATGGCTACACCTTC. This encodes CASSLAGTANLGYGYTF.

The CDR3 loop is CASSFLLGGSTDTQYF. In DNA, the CDR3 is TGCGCCAGCAGCTTCCTCTTGGGGGGGAGCACAGATACGCAGTATTTT. The chain uses TRBV5-1 and TRBJ2-3, with 7 bases aligning to TRBD2. V lost 2 bases and J lost 0; bases outside the gene matches: 6. Germline V gene data show CDR1 as SGHRS and CDR2 as YFSETQ. The CDR3 runs 16 residues. Together with reference TRBV5-1 and TRBJ2-3, the CDR3 gives the full variable domain: KAGVTQTPRYLIKTRGQQVTLSCSPISGHRSVSWYQQTPGQGLQFLFEYFSETQRNKGNFPGRFSGRQFSNSRSEMNVSTLELGDSALYLCASSFLLGGSTDTQYFGPGTRLTVL.

The chain has TRBV20-1 and TRBJ2-5, with TRBD2 matching over 9 bases. With V trimmed by 0 bases and J by 5 bases, 7 bases remained unmatched. Germline values: CDR1 DFQATT, CDR2 SNEGSKA (reference sequence). The CDR3 covers 15 residues. CDR3 region: CSARDEAGGLETQYF. Written as DNA, the CDR3 is TGCAGTGCTAGAGATGAAGCGGGGGGCTTGGAGACCCAGTACTTC.

This sequence joins TRBV18 and TRBJ2-7; D is unresolved. This CDR3 region has 12 residues. Germline values: CDR1 KGHSH, CDR2 LQKENI. V gave up 1 base and J gave up 5 bases, with 6 bases separating them. CDR3 amino acids: CASSPQQHEQYF. In nucleotides, the CDR3 is TGTGCCAGCTCACCACAACAGCACGAGCAGTACTTC.

The rearrangement joins TRBV20-1 to TRBJ2-3; 7 positions agree with TRBD2. V shed 4 bases and J 10 bases; nucleotides not matched to a gene: 17. The CDR3 covers 15 residues. Germline CDR1 is DFQATT and CDR2 is SNEGSKA (reference sequence). For the CDR3, the DNA is TGCAGTGCTAAGACGCGGGGGAGCACCTTGAATGCGCAGTATTTT. It yields the protein CSAKTRGSTLNAQYF.

This clonotype occurred a few times. The CDR3 nucleotides read TGTGCCAGCAGTAATAGCGGGGGCCCTGCCTACGAGCAGTACTTC. Amino acid sequence: CASSNSGGPAYEQYF. The J gene is TRBJ2-7, the V gene TRBV6-6; TRBD2 agrees at 9 bases. The CDR3 has 15 residues. V lost 5 bases, J lost 2 bases, and 7 bases stayed unmatched. Germline V gene lookup returns CDR1 MNHNY and CDR2 SVGAGI (reference sequence).

This clonotype was detected only once. The chain carries TRBV10-3 and TRBJ2-3; 8 bases map to TRBD2. The CDR3 extends over 17 amino acids. From germline, CDR1 is ENHRY and CDR2 SYGVKD. V shed 3 bases and J 3 bases; nucleotides not matched to a gene: 11. CDR3 residues: CAISESGPGLGTDTQYF. As DNA, the CDR3 is TGTGCCATCAGTGAATCCGGTCCGGGACTAGGTACAGATACGCAGTATTTT.

V is TRBV29-1 and J is TRBJ2-1; D possibly matches TRBD1 or TRBD2 (5 bases each). The CDR3 extends over 16 amino acids. Germline values: CDR1 SQVTM, CDR2 ANQGSEA. The germline V and J ends were trimmed by 0 bases and 4 bases, with 16 bases remaining between them. CDR3 loop: CSVEDRQGGPYNEQFF. CDR3 DNA sequence: TGCAGCGTTGAAGATAGGCAGGGCGGGCCATACAATGAGCAGTTCTTC.

V usage is TRBV2 and J usage is TRBJ2-5; 11 nucleotides line up with TRBD2. J gave up 5 bases and V 7 bases, and 3 bases lay outside the gene matches. Germline assignment: CDR1 SNHLY and CDR2 FYNNEI. The CDR3 is made up of 13 amino acids. This chain's CDR3 is CASTSGGMETQYF. The DNA for the CDR3 is TGTGCCAGCACTAGCGGGGGGATGGAGACCCAGTACTTC.

This chain joins TRBV11-2 and TRBJ2-3; D is possibly TRBD2 (5 bases). V was shortened by 3 bases and J by 4 bases, with 11 bases between the two germline ends. Germline CDR1 is SGHAT and CDR2 is FQNNGV. This CDR3 contains 14 residues. The CDR3 spells CASSFGLHADTQYF. The CDR3 coding sequence is TGTGCCAGCAGCTTCGGACTGCACGCAGATACGCAGTATTTT.

This clonotype has just a few counts. The V call is TRBV20-1, the J call TRBJ2-1; D gene unclear. This CDR3 comprises 12 residues. CDR1 and CDR2 (germline): DFQATT, SNEGSKA (reference sequence). DNA of the CDR3: TGCAGACCGATGGGTACCTACAATGAGCAGTTCTTC. This translates into CRPMGTYNEQFF.

This clonotype showed up just a few times. J is TRBJ2-6 and V is TRBV10-3, with D perhaps being TRBD1 or TRBD2 (5 bases each). The V gene lost 1 base and the J gene lost 4 bases, with 8 bases spanning the gap. CDR3 size: 15 residues. Germline CDR1 and CDR2: ENHRY and SYGVKD. The CDR3 nucleotides read TGTGCCATCAGTGAGTACGGGGCCGGGGCCAACGTCCTGACTTTC. This encodes CAISEYGAGANVLTF.

In its sample, this clonotype was seen a few times. The chain carries TRBV20-1 and TRBJ2-4, with TRBD1 as a possible D gene (6 bases). Germline values: CDR1 DFQATT, CDR2 SNEGSKA (reference sequence). V lost 0 bases, J lost 4 bases, and 13 bases lay in between. The CDR3 consists of 15 residues. This CDR3 reads CSARDAAGAKNIQYF. The CDR3 DNA sequence: TGCAGTGCTAGAGACGCTGCAGGGGCTAAAAACATTCAGTACTTC.

The chain recombines TRBV11-3 with TRBJ2-3, with 9 bases identical to TRBD1. Germline V gives CDR1 SGHNT, CDR2 YENEEA. This CDR3 has 15 residues. The V and J ends lost 4 bases and 4 bases, in that order; junction bases with no gene match: 6. CDR3 nucleotides: TGTGCCAGCAGCTCTGGACAGGGGATTTCAGATACGCAGTATTTT. Its protein is CASSSGQGISDTQYF.

The genes are TRBV7-7 and TRBJ2-5; the match to TRBD2 covers 9 bases. Trimming cost V 5 bases and J 5 bases; bases outside gene matches: 9. This CDR3 has 15 amino acids. CDR1 is SSHAT, CDR2 FNYEAQ, per germline (reference sequence). CDR3 sequence reads: CASSLSPSGVETQYF. Here the CDR3 DNA reads TGTGCCAGCAGCCTATCACCTAGCGGGGTGGAGACCCAGTACTTC.

The gene calls are TRBV14 and TRBJ2-7, with D uncertain. The germline V gene has CDR1 SGHDN and CDR2 FVKESK. The CDR3 has 16 residues. V was pared by 3 bases and J by 0 bases, with 15 bases between. This chain's CDR3 is CASSQGAKLASYEQYF. The CDR3 DNA reads as TGTGCCAGCAGCCAGGGTGCGAAACTCGCCTCCTACGAGCAGTACTTC.

This clonotype occurred once. The V and J genes are TRBV3-1 and TRBJ1-2; D remains ambiguous. CDR1 and CDR2 from the germline V gene are LGHDT and YNNKEL (reference sequence). V lost 0 bases and J lost 1, with 6 bases in between. The CDR3 sequence is 14 residues long. The CDR3 nucleotides read TGTGCCAGCAGCCAAGAGGCCCATAACTATGGCTACACCTTC. Translation gives CASSQEAHNYGYTF.

This clonotype has a handful of counts. The chain links TRBV18 to TRBJ2-7; 7 nucleotides align to TRBD1. Germline lookup yields CDR1 KGHSH and CDR2 LQKENI. This CDR3 region has 13 residues. The V and J ends lost 4 bases and 5 bases, in that order; junction bases with no gene match: 5. This CDR3 reads CASSLRTGDEQYF. For the CDR3, the DNA is TGTGCCAGCTCACTCAGGACAGGCGACGAGCAGTACTTC. Complete variable domain (other parts from reference TRBV18 and TRBJ2-7): NAGVMQNPRHLVRRRGQEARLRCSPMKGHSHVYWYRQLPEEGLKFMVYLQKENIIDESGMPKERFSAEFPKEGPSILRIQQVVRGDSAAYFCASSLRTGDEQYFGPGTRLTVT.

The V and J genes are TRBV12-3 or TRBV12-4 and TRBJ2-2; 8 positions agree with TRBD1. V gave up 4 bases and J gave up 7 bases; unmatched junction bases: 5. The CDR3 loop spans 14 amino acids. The DNA of the CDR3 is TGTGCCAGCAGTTGGCGACAGGGGAGCGGGGAGCTGTTTTTT. This translates into CASSWRQGSGELFF.

This chain joins TRBV3-1 and TRBJ2-5, with TRBD2 identical over 12 bases. Unmatched junction bases numbered 9, after V lost 3 bases and J lost 4 bases. CDR1 is LGHDT, CDR2 YNNKEL, per germline (reference sequence). CDR3 size: 17 residues. In nucleotides, the CDR3 is TGTGCCAGCAGCCAGCCCCCTAGCGGGGGGGCCTTAGAGACCCAGTACTTC. This gives the protein CASSQPPSGGALETQYF.